This entry describes one T cell receptor beta chain. This clonotype was counted many times. Its binding antigen is unknown. Base quality data are lacking; no much larger clone is found one base away. TCR beta CDR3 regions were amplified from RNA transcripts for repertoire sequencing. HTBI primers and the Qiagen OneStep RT-PCR kit were used in a first-round RT-PCR, which was followed by a second-round multiplex PCR, size selection and purification. Libraries were sequenced paired-end with 100 bp reads on an Illumina HiSeq2000. Regarding the original processing steps: Reads were processed with SOAPnuke, discarding reads with adapters, uncalled bases, mean Phred below 15, or no exact constant-primer or identifier match. COPE v1.2.5 was used to merge high-quality paired reads. Each unique nucleotide sequence was treated as a clonotype, and MiTCR v1.1 was used to align the clonotypes to the IMGT TRB V, D and J references. Only V-J combinations with frequency above 0.0001 were analysed, covering 99% to 99.2% of repertoires. A TCR clonal expansion and chaos score per V-J combination was defined as the ratio of F50 clonal expansion to chaos observed in the TCRdist matrix. Welch's t-statistics and random forest were used to narrow the features down to 13 V-J combinations, which were then fed into a naive Bayes classifier. Thyroid-blood repertoire similarity was quantified with the Morisita-Horn index. Clones were called with MiXCR by TCRdb after fastp trimmed the public reads at Q25, and only in-frame beta chains were retained. Rows merge per CDR3 protein into single entries with the most common DNA and genes. These V and J calls originate from TCRdb's pipeline instead of the authors' own analysis. This sample is represented by 650,000 to 900,000 distinct CDR3 sequences; roughly 40% of them were singletons. 40% to 55% of the sample comes from the top ten.

V drops 2 bases and J drops 7 bases, leaving 13 bases in between. Spanning cysteine to phenylalanine, the CDR3 consists of 15 amino acids. This entry keeps only the CDR3 DNA: 45 bases, framed from base 1. According to the germline V gene, CDR1 reads KGHDR and CDR2 reads SFDVKD. Patients with ophthalmopathy had moderately to severely active disease, with a Clinical Activity Score of 3 or more, a NOSPECS grade of 4 or more, and a disease duration of less than 3 months. Anyone with other autoimmune diseases, uncontrolled infections, pregnancy or lactation was excluded from the study. Clinical symptoms, serum thyroxine, TRAb, thyroid ultrasound and orbital computed tomography were used for diagnosis. Using Ficoll-Paque density gradient centrifugation, PBMCs were isolated from 9.5 to 10 ml of fresh peripheral blood. Trizol reagent was used to extract the total RNA, and its quality was then checked on an Agilent 2100 Bioanalyzer.

The data stem from a study of Graves' ophthalmopathy and Graves' hyperthyroidism (dated by TCRdb to 2016 to 2018). General notes on the study: Peripheral blood was collected at initial diagnosis, prior to any treatment. In total, some 140 blood samples were TCR-sequenced: approximately 42 ophthalmopathy, some 80 hyperthyroidism and approximately 17 hyperthyroidism-to-ophthalmopathy patients. To explore V-J signatures that distinguish ophthalmopathy from hyperthyroidism, a discovery set of under 110 patients was enrolled, made up of over 40 with ophthalmopathy and some 60 with stable hyperthyroidism. In about six hyperthyroidism patients, the T-cell repertoires found in thyroid tissue were compared with those found in blood. TCR beta repertoire signatures were used to distinguish Graves' ophthalmopathy from Graves' hyperthyroidism and to predict progression to ophthalmopathy. Once sampling was done, hyperthyroidism patients were given methimazole at a starting dose of 30 mg daily, while ophthalmopathy patients were given high-dose intravenous methylprednisolone. For independent validation, a separate cohort was made up of 18 to 20 hyperthyroidism patients plus 17 patients who later progressed from hyperthyroidism to ophthalmopathy. The paper's findings and limits, for the study overall: In validation, the model predicted ophthalmopathy progression with about 70% sensitivity and approximately 75% specificity; 12 predicted patients were CT-confirmed with GO in a median of around 6 months. In cross-validation, the 13-signature model distinguished ophthalmopathy from stable hyperthyroidism with 87.88% sensitivity and approximately 81% specificity, while in the test set the corresponding values were 80% and 75%. Most of the expanded thyroid clonotypes with a frequency above 0.001 were also detected in blood, and it was suggested that the thyroid immune response may be reflected by blood repertoires. Sample size was not statistically predetermined, and group allocation was not concealed from the investigators.

The TCR comes from an adult man with Graves' ophthalmopathy. Material: peripheral blood. The chain is made from TRBV24-1 and TRBJ1-4, with the identity of the D gene unclear. The DNA sequence reads TGTGCCACCAGTGATTCCGGAGGGTTGGGTGAAAAACTGTTTTTT. The encoded protein is CATSDSGGLGEKLFF.